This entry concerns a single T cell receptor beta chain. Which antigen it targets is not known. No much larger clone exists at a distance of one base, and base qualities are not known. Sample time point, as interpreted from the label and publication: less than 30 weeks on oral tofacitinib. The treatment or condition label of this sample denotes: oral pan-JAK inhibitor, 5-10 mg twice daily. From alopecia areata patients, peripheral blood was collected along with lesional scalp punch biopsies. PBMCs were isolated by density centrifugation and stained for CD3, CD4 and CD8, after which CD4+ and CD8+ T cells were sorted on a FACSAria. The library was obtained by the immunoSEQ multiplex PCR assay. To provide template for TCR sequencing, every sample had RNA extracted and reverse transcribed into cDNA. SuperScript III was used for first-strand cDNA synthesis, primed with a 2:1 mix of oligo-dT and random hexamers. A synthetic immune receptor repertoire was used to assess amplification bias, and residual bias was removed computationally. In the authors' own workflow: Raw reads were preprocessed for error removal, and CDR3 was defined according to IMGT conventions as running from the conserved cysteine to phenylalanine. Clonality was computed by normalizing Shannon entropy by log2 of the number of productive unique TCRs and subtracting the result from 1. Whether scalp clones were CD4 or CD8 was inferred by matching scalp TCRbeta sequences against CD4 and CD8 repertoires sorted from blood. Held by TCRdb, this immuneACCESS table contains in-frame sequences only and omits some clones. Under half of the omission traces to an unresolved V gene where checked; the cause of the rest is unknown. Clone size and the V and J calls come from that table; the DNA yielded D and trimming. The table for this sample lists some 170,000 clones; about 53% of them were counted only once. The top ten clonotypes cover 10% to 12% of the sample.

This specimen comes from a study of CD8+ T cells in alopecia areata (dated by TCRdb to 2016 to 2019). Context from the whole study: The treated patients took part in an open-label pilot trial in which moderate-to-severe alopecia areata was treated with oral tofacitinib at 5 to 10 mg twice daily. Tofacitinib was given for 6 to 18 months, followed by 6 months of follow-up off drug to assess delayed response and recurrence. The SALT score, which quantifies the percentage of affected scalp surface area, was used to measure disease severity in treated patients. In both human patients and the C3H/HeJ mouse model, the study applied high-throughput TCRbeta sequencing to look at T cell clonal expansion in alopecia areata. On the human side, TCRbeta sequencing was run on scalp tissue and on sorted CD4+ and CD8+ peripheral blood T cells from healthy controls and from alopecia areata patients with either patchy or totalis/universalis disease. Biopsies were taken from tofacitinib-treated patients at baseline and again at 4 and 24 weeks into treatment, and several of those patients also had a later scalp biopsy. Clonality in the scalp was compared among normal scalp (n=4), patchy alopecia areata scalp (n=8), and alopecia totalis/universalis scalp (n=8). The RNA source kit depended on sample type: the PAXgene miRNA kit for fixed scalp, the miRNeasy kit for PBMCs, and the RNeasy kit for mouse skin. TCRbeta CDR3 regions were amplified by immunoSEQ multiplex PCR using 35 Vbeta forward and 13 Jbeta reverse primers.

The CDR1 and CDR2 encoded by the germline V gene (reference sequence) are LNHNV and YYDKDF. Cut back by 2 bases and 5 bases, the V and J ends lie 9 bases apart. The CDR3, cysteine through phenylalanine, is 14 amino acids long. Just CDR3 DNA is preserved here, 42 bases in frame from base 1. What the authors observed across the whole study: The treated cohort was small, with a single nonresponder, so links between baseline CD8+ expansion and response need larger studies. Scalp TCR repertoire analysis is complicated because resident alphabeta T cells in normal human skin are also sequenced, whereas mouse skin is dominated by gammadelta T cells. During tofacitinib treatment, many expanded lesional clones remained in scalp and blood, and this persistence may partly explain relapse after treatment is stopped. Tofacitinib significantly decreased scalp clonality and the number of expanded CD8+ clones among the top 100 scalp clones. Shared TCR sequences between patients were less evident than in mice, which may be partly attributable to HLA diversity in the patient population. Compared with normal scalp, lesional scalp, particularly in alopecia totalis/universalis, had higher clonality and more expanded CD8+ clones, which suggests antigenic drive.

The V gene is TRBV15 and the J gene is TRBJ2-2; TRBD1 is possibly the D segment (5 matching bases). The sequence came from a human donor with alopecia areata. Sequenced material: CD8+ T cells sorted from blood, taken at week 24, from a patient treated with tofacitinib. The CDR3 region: CATSRNRQTGELFF. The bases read TGTGCCACCAGCAGAAATCGACAGACCGGGGAGCTGTTTTTT.